This paragraph covers one TCR beta chain sequence. Its antigen remains undetermined. Per-nucleotide qualities are absent, and no much larger clonotype sits a single base away. The immunoSEQ Assay, a bias-controlled multiplex PCR, was used to amplify TCRbeta CDR3 regions from genomic DNA. In the source study's methods: The number of nucleated cells in each sample was estimated from the amplification of reference gene primers within the assay. To quantify the absolute abundance of each unique TCRbeta CDR3 rearrangement, sequence reads were collapsed and filtered. Productive Simpson clonality was computed per sample as the square root of Simpson's diversity index over productive rearrangements. TCRdb obtained this table from immuneACCESS and retained in-frame rearrangements with V and J assigned. These tables miss some clones; where compared with another copy, unresolved V genes account for less than half of the shortfall, and the remainder is unexplained. V, J and clone size were drawn from that table, and D and trimming were deduced from the DNA. The sample yields more than 200,000 clones; 65% to 80% were counted once. Approximately 4% of the sample is taken by the ten largest.

This sample stems from a study of blood T cell repertoires in COVID-19 (dated by TCRdb to about 2020). A note on the overall study: Samples covering the acute and convalescent phases of COVID-19 were provided by collaborators in the United States, Italy and Spain. The material from the prospective study consisted of cDNA or gDNA derived from T cells, B-cell-depleted T cells, or PBMCs. The dataset comprised deeply sampled blood TCRbeta repertoires from subjects exposed to, actively infected with, or recovered from COVID-19. The repertoires were released in a freely available public database intended as a resource for research on the immune response to SARS-CoV-2. Samples were obtained from the ongoing ImmuneRACE study (first 160 participants) and from some 1,200 subjects provided by 6 global collaborators. A de-identified subject ID, COVID-19 status, age in years and sex were almost always included in the sample metadata. Where available, HLA class I and class II types were obtained from metadata supplied by the sample provider rather than from assay-based typing.

The collaborating institutions used their own protocols to collect whole blood in K2EDTA tubes. For TCRbeta analysis, collaborators shipped samples as frozen whole blood, isolated PBMCs, or DNA extracted from either of those sample types. Its CDR3 holds 15 amino acids, cysteine through phenylalanine. The DNA shown is the 45-base CDR3, in frame from base 1. Based on the germline V gene, the CDR1 and CDR2 sequences are WSHSY and SAAADI. Clipping removes 0 bases from V and 13 bases from J, with 7 as the unmatched junction base count. What the authors observed across the whole study: Clinical and demographic metadata were provided uncurated, with the amount varying by source and participant.

The sample consisted of peripheral blood. The chain joins TRBV10-2 to TRBJ2-1, and 12 bases in between align with TRBD2. The receptor's source is a woman aged 40 to 55 with active or convalescent COVID-19. In nucleotide form, the sequence is TGCGCCAGCAGTGAGTCGCCTAGCGGGGGGGCCAAACAGTTCTTC. Its product reads: CASSESPSGGAKQFF.